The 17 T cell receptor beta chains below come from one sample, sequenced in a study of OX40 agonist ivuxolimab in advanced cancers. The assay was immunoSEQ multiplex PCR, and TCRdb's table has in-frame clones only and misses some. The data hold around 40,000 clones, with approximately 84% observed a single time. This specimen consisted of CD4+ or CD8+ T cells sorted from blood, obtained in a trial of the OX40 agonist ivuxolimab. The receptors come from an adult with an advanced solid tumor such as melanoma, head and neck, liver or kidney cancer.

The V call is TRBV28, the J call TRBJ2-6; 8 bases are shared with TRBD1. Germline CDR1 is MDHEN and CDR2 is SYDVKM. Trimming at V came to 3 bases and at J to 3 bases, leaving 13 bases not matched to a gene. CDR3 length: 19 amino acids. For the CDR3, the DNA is TGTGCCAGCAGTTTTCACCCCGGGACAGGCGCCCGTGGGGCCAACGTCCTGACTTTC. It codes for CASSFHPGTGARGANVLTF.

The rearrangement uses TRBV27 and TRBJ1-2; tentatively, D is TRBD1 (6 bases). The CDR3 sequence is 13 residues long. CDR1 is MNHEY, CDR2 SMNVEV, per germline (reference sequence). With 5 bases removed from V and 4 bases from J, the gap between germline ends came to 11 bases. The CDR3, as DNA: TGTGCCAGCAGTCAACAGGGCTCCTATGGCTACACCTTC. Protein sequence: CASSQQGSYGYTF.

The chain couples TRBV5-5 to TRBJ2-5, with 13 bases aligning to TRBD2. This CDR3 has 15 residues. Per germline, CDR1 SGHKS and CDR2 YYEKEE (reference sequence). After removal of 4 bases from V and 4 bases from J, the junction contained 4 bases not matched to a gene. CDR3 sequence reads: CASSLTSGGRETQYF. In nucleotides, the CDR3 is TGTGCCAGCAGCCTGACTAGCGGGGGGAGAGAGACCCAGTACTTC.

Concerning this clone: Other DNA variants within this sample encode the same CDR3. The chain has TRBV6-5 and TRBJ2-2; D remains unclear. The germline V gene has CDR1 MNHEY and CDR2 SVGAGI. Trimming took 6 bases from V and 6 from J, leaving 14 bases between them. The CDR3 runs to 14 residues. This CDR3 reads CASSSHPLAGELFF. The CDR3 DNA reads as TGTGCCAGCAGCTCCCATCCCTTGGCCGGGGAGCTGTTTTTT.

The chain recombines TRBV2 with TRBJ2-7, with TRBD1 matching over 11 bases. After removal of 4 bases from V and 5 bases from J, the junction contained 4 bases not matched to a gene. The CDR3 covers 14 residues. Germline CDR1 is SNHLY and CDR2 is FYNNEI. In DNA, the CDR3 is TGTGCCAGCAGTGCGGGACAGGGGGTAGACGAGCAGTACTTC. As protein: CASSAGQGVDEQYF.

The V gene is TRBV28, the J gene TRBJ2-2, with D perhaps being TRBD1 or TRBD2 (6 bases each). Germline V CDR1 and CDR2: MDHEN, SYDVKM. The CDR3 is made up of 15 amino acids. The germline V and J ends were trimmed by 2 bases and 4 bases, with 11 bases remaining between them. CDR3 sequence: CASSLRGQGTGELFF. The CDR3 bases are TGTGCCAGCAGTTTACGGGGGCAAGGCACCGGGGAGCTGTTTTTT.

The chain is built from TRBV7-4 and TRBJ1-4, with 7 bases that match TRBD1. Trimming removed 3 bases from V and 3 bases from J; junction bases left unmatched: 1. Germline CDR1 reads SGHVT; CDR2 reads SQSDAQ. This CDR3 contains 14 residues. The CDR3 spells CASSLGTANEKLFF. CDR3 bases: TGTGCCAGCAGCTTGGGGACAGCTAATGAAAAACTGTTTTTT.

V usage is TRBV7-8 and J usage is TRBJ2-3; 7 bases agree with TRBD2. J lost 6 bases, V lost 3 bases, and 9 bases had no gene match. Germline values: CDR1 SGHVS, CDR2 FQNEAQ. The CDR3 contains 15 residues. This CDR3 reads CASSFSGGRMDTQYF. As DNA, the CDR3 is TGTGCCAGCAGCTTTTCGGGAGGTCGTATGGATACGCAGTATTTT.

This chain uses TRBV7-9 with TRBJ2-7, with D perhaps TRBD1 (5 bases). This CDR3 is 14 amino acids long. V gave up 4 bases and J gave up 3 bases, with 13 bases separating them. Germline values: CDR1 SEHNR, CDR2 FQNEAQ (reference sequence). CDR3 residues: CASSSDTENYEQYV. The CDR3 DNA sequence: TGTGCCAGCAGCTCGGACACGGAGAACTACGAGCAGTACGTC.

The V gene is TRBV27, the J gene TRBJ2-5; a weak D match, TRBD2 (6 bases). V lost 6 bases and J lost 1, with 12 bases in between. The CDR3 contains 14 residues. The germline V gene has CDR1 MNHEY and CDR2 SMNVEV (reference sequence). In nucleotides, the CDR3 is TGTGCCAGCAGCTATGCGGGGTCCCAAGAGACCCAGTACTTC. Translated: CASSYAGSQETQYF.

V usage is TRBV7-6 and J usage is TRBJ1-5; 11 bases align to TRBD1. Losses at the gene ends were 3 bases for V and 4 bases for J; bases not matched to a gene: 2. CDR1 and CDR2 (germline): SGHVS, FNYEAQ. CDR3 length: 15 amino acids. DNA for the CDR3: TGTGCCAGCAGCTTCGGGACAGGGGGAAATCAGCCCCAGCATTTT. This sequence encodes CASSFGTGGNQPQHF.

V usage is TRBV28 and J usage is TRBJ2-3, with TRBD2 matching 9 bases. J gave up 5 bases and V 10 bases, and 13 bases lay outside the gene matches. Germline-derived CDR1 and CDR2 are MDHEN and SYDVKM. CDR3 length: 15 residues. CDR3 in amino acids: CATWSVAGVEDTQYF. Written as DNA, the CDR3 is TGTGCCACCTGGTCGGTAGCGGGAGTTGAAGATACGCAGTATTTT.

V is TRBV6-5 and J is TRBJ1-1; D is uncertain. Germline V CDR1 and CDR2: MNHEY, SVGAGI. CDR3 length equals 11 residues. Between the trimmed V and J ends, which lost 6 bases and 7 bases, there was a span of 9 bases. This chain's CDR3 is CASRDELEAFF. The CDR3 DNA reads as TGTGCCAGCAGGGATGAACTTGAAGCTTTCTTT.

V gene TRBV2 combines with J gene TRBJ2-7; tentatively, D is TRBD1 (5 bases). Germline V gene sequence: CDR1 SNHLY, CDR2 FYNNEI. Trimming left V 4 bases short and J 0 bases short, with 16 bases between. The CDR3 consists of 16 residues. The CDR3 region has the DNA TGTGCCAGCAGTGTCGGGCGGACACTTTCCTCCTACGAGCAGTACTTC. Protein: CASSVGRTLSSYEQYF.

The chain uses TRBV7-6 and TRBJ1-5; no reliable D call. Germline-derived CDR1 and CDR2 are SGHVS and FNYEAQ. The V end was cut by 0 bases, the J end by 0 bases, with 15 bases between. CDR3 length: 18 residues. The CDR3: CASSLAAFGRYSNQPQHF. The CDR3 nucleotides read TGTGCCAGCAGCTTAGCCGCATTCGGACGTTATAGCAATCAGCCCCAGCATTTT.

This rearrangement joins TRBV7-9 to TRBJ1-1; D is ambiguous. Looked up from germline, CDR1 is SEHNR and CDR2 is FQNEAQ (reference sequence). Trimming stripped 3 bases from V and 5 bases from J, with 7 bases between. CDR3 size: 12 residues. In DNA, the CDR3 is TGTGCCAGCAGCTTTCTGGGTACTGAAGCTTTCTTT. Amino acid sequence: CASSFLGTEAFF.

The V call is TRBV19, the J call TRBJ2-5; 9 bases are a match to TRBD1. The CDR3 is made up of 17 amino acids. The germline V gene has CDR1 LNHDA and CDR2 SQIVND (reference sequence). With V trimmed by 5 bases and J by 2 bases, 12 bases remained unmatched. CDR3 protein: CASSDPLGQGDQETQYF. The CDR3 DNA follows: TGTGCCAGTAGTGACCCGTTGGGACAGGGAGATCAAGAGACCCAGTACTTC.